The 6 T cell receptor beta chains below come from one sample, sequenced in a study of T cells in Graves' hyperthyroidism and ophthalmopathy. The source material, RNA transcripts, was used to amplify TCR beta CDR3 regions. The study used the HTBI primer set for a first-round RT-PCR of the TCR CDR3. TCRdb re-analysed the multiplex PCR reads in MiXCR, keeping a single row per CDR3 protein. The data contain 660,000 or so distinct CDR3 sequences, around 21% of them seen just once; the ten biggest clones take up 34%. Sample: blood. All receptors come from a man younger than 40 with Graves' ophthalmopathy.

This clonotype was observed many times. V is TRBV6-1 and J is TRBJ1-1; D unclear. Germline V gives CDR1 MNHNS, CDR2 SASEGT. The CDR3 covers 12 residues. V was cut by 6 bases and J by 0 bases, with 5 bases left in between. The CDR3 spells CASRAMNTEAFF. The CDR3 nucleotides read TGTGCCAGCAGGGCGATGAACACTGAAGCTTTCTTT.

The chain has TRBV28 and TRBJ2-4; D not resolved. V lost 6 bases and J 6 bases, leaving 9 bases between the germline ends. CDR3 length equals 12 residues. CDR1 MDHEN and CDR2 SYDVKM come from the germline V gene. The CDR3 nucleotides read TGTGCCAGCAGGACGTCGGGAAACATTCAGTACTTC. This codes for CASRTSGNIQYF.

This clonotype appeared many times. The DNA for the CDR3 is TGTGCCAGCACCCGGCAGGGCAGCTCCTACAATGAGCAGTTCTTC. Protein: CASTRQGSSYNEQFF. The chain carries TRBV2 and TRBJ2-1, with TRBD1 as a possible D gene (5 bases). The CDR3 loop spans 15 amino acids. The V gene's germline CDR1 is SNHLY and CDR2 FYNNEI. Trimming left V 7 bases short and J 0 bases short, with 13 bases between.

This clonotype was counted a few times. The rearrangement joins TRBV20-1 to TRBJ2-1; 7 nucleotides line up with TRBD1. V lost 5 bases and J lost 6; bases outside the gene matches: 13. Germline V CDR1 and CDR2: DFQATT, SNEGSKA (reference sequence). This CDR3 comprises 15 residues. CDR3 region: CSAFLDRLPLNEQFF. DNA for the CDR3: TGCAGTGCTTTCTTGGACAGGTTGCCCCTCAATGAGCAGTTCTTC.

This clonotype was seen many times. The V gene is TRBV30, the J gene TRBJ2-2, with D perhaps TRBD1 (5 bases). CDR1 and CDR2 from the germline V gene are GTSNPN and SVGIG (reference sequence). The length of the CDR3 is 15 residues. Trimming left V 1 base short and J 3 bases short, with 12 bases between. This CDR3 is CAWSAATAYTGELFF. The CDR3 DNA is TGTGCCTGGAGTGCTGCGACAGCATACACCGGGGAGCTGTTTTTT.

This clonotype came up a few times. The chain recombines TRBV29-1 with TRBJ2-7; D gene unclear. This CDR3 contains 13 residues. Looked up from germline, CDR1 is SQVTM and CDR2 is ANQGSEA. V lost 3 bases and J 5 bases, leaving 14 bases between the germline ends. The CDR3 region has the DNA TGCAGCGTTGAGGGATTCCAGAGCGACGAGCAGTACTTC. It codes for CSVEGFQSDEQYF.